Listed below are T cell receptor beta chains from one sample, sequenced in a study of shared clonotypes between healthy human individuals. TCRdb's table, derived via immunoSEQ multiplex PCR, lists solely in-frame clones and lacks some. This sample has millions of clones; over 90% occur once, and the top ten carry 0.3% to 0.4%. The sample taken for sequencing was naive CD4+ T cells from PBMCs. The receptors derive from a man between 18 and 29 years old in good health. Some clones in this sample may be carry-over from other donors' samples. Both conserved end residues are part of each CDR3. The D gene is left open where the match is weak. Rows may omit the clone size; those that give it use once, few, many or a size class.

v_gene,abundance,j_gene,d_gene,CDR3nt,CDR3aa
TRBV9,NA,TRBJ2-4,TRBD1,TGTGCCAGCAGCGCTCAGGGACAGGGGAGAAACATTCAGTACTTC,CASSAQGQGRNIQYF
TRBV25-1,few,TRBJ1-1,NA,TGTGCCAGCAGTGATTCGACAGGGAACACTGAAGCTTTCTTT,CASSDSTGNTEAFF
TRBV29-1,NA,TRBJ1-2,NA,TGCAGCGTTGTCGGGCAGAGTAACTATGGCTACACCTTC,CSVVGQSNYGYTF
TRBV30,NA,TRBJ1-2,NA,TGTGCCCAAGGGGAGGGGAATGGCTACACCTTC,CAQGEGNGYTF
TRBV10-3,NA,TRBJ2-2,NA,TGTGCCATCAAGGGAGAGAACACCGGGGAGCTGTTTTTT,CAIKGENTGELFF
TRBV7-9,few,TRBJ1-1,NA,TGTGCCAGCAGCTTAGCGGGGATGAACACTGAAGCTTTCTTT,CASSLAGMNTEAFF
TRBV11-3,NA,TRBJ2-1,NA,TGTGCCAGCAGCTTAGAACGGGGTTCCCATGAGCAGTTCTTC,CASSLERGSHEQFF
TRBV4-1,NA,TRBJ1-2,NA,TGCGCCAGCAGCCCTGTACCGGCTAGCATTGGGACTAACTATGGCTACACCTTC,CASSPVPASIGTNYGYTF
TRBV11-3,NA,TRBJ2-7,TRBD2,TGTGCCAGCAGCCGTAGCGGGAACTCCTACGAGCAGTACTTC,CASSRSGNSYEQYF
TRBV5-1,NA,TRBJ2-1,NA,TGCGCCAGCAGCTTGGACGGAAATGAGCAGTTCTTC,CASSLDGNEQFF
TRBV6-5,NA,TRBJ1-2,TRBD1,TGTGCCAGCAGCCCGACAGGGGAATATGGCTACACCTTC,CASSPTGEYGYTF
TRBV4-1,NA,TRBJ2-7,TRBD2,TGCGCCAGCAGCCAAGCCGGGACTAGCGCCTACGAGCAGTACTTC,CASSQAGTSAYEQYF
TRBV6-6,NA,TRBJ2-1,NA,TGTGCCAGCAGTCCCCGTAGGGCTAGCACCTGGAATGAGCAGTTCTTC,CASSPRRASTWNEQFF
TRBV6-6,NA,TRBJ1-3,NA,TGTGCCAGCAGATCCCCGGGCTCTGGAAACACCATATATTTT,CASRSPGSGNTIYF
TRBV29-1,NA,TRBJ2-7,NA,TGCAGCGTGTCAGTGAACTACGAGCAGTACTTC,CSVSVNYEQYF
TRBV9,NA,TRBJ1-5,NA,TGTGCCAGCAGCGATACAGGTTATAGCAATCAGCCCCAGCATTTT,CASSDTGYSNQPQHF
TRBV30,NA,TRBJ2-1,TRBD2,TGTGCCTGGAGTGTAGGCGGGACTAGCTCCTTGCAGTTCTTC,CAWSVGGTSSLQFF
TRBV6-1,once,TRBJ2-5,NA,TGTGCCAGCAGCGGAGGACGAGGAGAGACCCAGTACTTC,CASSGGRGETQYF
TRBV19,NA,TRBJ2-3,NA,TGTGCCAGTAGTTTCCAGGGACCCGCTAGCGCAGATACGCAGTATTTT,CASSFQGPASADTQYF
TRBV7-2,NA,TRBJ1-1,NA,TGTGCCAGCAGCTTATGGGAGAACACTGAAGCTTTCTTT,CASSLWENTEAFF
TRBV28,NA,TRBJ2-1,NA,TGTGCCAGCAGTTTACCCGGGAGTATTAATGAGCAGTTCTTC,CASSLPGSINEQFF
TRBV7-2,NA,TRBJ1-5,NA,TGTGCCAGCAGCTTAGCGGGGGTTGCGAGCAATCAGCCCCAGCATTTT,CASSLAGVASNQPQHF
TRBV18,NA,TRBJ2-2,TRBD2,TGTGCCAGCTCACCGGAACTAGCGGCGAACACCGGGGAGCTGTTTTTT,CASSPELAANTGELFF
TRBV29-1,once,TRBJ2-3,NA,TGCAGCGCTGCCCTCACGCGGCTTCTACGCGACACAGATACGCAGTATTTT,CSAALTRLLRDTDTQYF
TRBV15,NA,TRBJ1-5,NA,TGTGCCACCAGCAGAGGAACAGGGTGGTTGCAGCCCCAGCATTTT,CATSRGTGWLQPQHF
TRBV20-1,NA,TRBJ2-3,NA,TGCAGTGCTATTCAGTCCTTGGGGCAGTATTTT,CSAIQSLGQYF
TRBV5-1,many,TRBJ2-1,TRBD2,TGCGCCAGCAGCTGGGGACTAGCGGACTACAATGAGCAGTTCTTC,CASSWGLADYNEQFF
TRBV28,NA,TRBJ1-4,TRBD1,TGTGCCAGCAGTCCGCCCCGGACAGGGTGGCGTGAAAAACTGTTTTTT,CASSPPRTGWREKLFF
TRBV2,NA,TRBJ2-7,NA,TGTGCCAGCAACTGGGGGTACGAGCAGTACTTC,CASNWGYEQYF
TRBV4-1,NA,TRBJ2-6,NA,TGCGCCAGCAGCCAAGCCCCAGGGTCTGGGGCCAACGTCCTGACTTTC,CASSQAPGSGANVLTF
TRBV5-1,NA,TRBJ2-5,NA,TGCGCCAGCAGCGGGAAAGAGACCCAGTACTTC,CASSGKETQYF
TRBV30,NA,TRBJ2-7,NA,TGTGCCTGGAATCGGGGTAGCTCCTACGAGCAGTACTTC,CAWNRGSSYEQYF
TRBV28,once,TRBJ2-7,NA,TGTGCCAGCCAGCGACAGGGAGGGGGCTCCTACGAGCAGTACTTC,CASQRQGGGSYEQYF
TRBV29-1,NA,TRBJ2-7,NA,TGCAGCGTTGGGGGCCCGGGGTACGAGCAGTACTTC,CSVGGPGYEQYF
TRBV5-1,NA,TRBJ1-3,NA,TGCGCCAGCAGCTCCGACGGGGGCACTGGAAACACCATATATTTT,CASSSDGGTGNTIYF
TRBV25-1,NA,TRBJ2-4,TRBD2,TGTGCCAGCAGTGATTCCAGCGGGAGGGCCGGGGCCAAAAACATTCAGTACTTC,CASSDSSGRAGAKNIQYF
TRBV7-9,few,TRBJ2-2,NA,TGTGCCAGCAGCTTACCGAACACCGGGGAGCTGTTTTTT,CASSLPNTGELFF
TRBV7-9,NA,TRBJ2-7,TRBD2,TGTGCCAGCAGCTTAAAGCTGGCTAGCGGGGGTTACGAGCAGTACTTC,CASSLKLASGGYEQYF
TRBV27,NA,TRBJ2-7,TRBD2,TGTGCCAGCAGTCCCGGAACTAGCGGGGGCTACGAGCAGTACTTC,CASSPGTSGGYEQYF
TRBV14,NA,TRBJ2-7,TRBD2,TGTGCCAGCAGCCAAGGGATATCGGCTAGCGGGAGATTCTACGAGCAGTACTTC,CASSQGISASGRFYEQYF
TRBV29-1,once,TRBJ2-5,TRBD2,TGCAGCGTCCGCGGGAGGGCGGCGGAGACCCAGTACTTC,CSVRGRAAETQYF
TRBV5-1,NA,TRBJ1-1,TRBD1,TGCGCCAGCAGCTTGGCCCCCGGGACAGGGGCTAACACTGAAGCTTTCTTT,CASSLAPGTGANTEAFF
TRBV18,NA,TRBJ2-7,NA,TGTGCCAGCTCACCCATGGCAAATTTATACGAGCAGTACTTC,CASSPMANLYEQYF
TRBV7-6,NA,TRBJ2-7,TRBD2,TGTGCCAGCAGCTTTCAAGCGGGAGGGCCCTACGAGCAGTACTTC,CASSFQAGGPYEQYF
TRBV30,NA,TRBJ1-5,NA,TGTGCCTGGAGAACACGGGGGACCAATCAGCCCCAGCATTTT,CAWRTRGTNQPQHF
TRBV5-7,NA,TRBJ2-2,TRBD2,TGTGCCAGCAGCACAAGGGGACTAGCGAGAAACACCGGGGAGCTGTTTTTT,CASSTRGLARNTGELFF
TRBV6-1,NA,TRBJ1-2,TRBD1,TGTGCCAGCAGGGCGGGACAGGCAACTAACTATGGCTACACCTTC,CASRAGQATNYGYTF
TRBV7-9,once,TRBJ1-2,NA,TGTGCCAGCAGCTTCTTCGGGGAGGGCGGCTACACCTTC,CASSFFGEGGYTF
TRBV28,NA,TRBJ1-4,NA,TGTGCCAGCAGTTCCTCAGGGACGGAGAATGAAAAACTGTTTTTT,CASSSSGTENEKLFF
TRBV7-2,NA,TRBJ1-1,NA,TGTGCCAGCAGCCGTACTGAAGCTTTCTTT,CASSRTEAFF